The next 3 T cell receptor beta chains were all read from a single sample in a study of blood T cell repertoires in COVID-19. Assay: immunoSEQ multiplex PCR; the TCRdb copy retains only in-frame clones and omits some. The table has 250,000 to 300,000 clones, about 86% seen once. Sequenced input: PBMCs or T cells enriched from blood (not recorded which). The receptors originated from a man aged 25 to 45 with acute COVID-19.

The chain has TRBV19 and TRBJ1-6; 9 bases map to TRBD1. CDR3 length: 19 amino acids. The J segment lost 5 bases and the V segment lost 3 bases, leaving 14 bases of the junction unmatched. Germline CDR1 reads LNHDA; CDR2 reads SQIVND (reference sequence). The CDR3 region has the DNA TGTGCCAGTAGTATTTCCGGGACAGGGAAAGTAGGGAATAATTCACCCCTCCACTTT. This sequence encodes CASSISGTGKVGNNSPLHF.

J is TRBJ1-3 and V is TRBV5-4, with a tentative D call TRBD1 (6 bases). V was trimmed by 3 bases and J by 4 bases, leaving 11 bases between them. CDR3 length: 14 amino acids. Per the germline V gene, CDR1 is SGHNT and CDR2 is YYREEE (reference sequence). CDR3 sequence reads: CASSYRTDGNTIYF. The CDR3 DNA reads as TGTGCCAGCAGCTATCGGACAGACGGAAACACCATATATTTT. Full variable domain (remainder filled in from reference TRBV5-4 and TRBJ1-3): ETGVTQSPTHLIKTRGQQVTLRCSSQSGHNTVSWYQQALGQGPQFIFQYYREEENGRGNFPPRFSGLQFPNYSSELNVNALELDDSALYLCASSYRTDGNTIYFGEGSWLTVV.

The chain has TRBV25-1 and TRBJ2-1; D gene uncertain. The CDR3 runs to 11 residues. Germline CDR1 and CDR2: MGHDK and SYGVNS. V lost 7 bases to trimming and J lost 9 bases, with 10 bases between them. CDR3 bases: TGTGCCAGCATCACCGGTGGTGAGCAGTTCTTC. It codes for CASITGGEQFF. The full variable domain, completed using reference TRBV25-1 and TRBJ2-1, is EADIYQTPRYLVIGTGKKITLECSQTMGHDKMYWYQQDPGMELHLIHYSYGVNSTEKGDLSSESTVSRIRTEHFPLTLESARPSHTSQYLCASITGGEQFFGPGTRLTVL.